These 7 T cell receptor beta chains came from one sample sequenced in a study of CD8 T cells in ankylosing spondylitis. TCRdb reprocessed the 5' RACE reads with MiXCR, giving one entry per CDR3 protein. Of fewer than 250,000 distinct CDR3 sequences in the sample, roughly 10% were seen once. The sequencing sample was made of blood, either unsorted or a sorted T cell fraction (not recorded which). Receptor source: a male donor with ankylosing spondylitis or in good health (not recorded which).

This clonotype was counted many times. This chain joins TRBV12-3 or TRBV12-4 and TRBJ2-5; D may be TRBD1 (5 bases). The CDR3 is 16 residues long. V lost 6 bases to trimming and J lost 2 bases, with 19 bases between them. CDR3: CASSPPRGRVQETQYF. The CDR3 coding sequence is TGTGCCAGCAGCCCCCCTAGGGGTAGGGTGCAAGAGACCCAGTACTTC.

This clonotype appeared a few times. The J gene is TRBJ2-2, the V gene TRBV19; no definite D call. The germline CDR1 and CDR2 sequences are LNHDA and SQIVND (reference sequence). The CDR3 is 14 residues long. V shed 1 base and J shed 4 bases, with 7 bases lying between them. CDR3 in DNA: TGTGCCAGTAGTATAGCCCGGACCACCGGGGAGCTGTTTTTT. It specifies CASSIARTTGELFF.

This chain connects TRBV10-3 to TRBJ2-3; 7 bases agree with TRBD1. Looked up from germline, CDR1 is ENHRY and CDR2 is SYGVKD. CDR3 length: 17 amino acids. The J segment lost 4 bases and the V segment lost 4 bases, leaving 14 bases of the junction unmatched. CDR3 loop: CAISAGPLRDSSDTQYF. Here the CDR3 DNA reads TGTGCCATCAGTGCCGGTCCGCTACGGGACAGCTCAGATACGCAGTATTTT.

The CDR3 sequence: CASSLFTGGTEAFF. DNA for the CDR3: TGTGCCAGCAGTTTATTTACCGGGGGAACTGAAGCTTTCTTT. V and J are TRBV28 and TRBJ1-1; D perhaps matches TRBD1 (5 bases). The CDR3 length is 14 residues. Germline-derived CDR1 and CDR2 are MDHEN and SYDVKM. Trimming cost V 1 base and J 5 bases, with 11 bases left between them.

This clonotype was detected a few times. The J gene is TRBJ2-7, the V gene TRBV19; perhaps D is TRBD1 or TRBD2 (5 bases each). V lost 0 bases to trimming and J lost 7 bases, with 10 bases between them. Germline V gene sequence: CDR1 LNHDA, CDR2 SQIVND (reference sequence). CDR3 length: 13 residues. For the CDR3, the DNA is TGTGCCAGTAGTATAGAGGACTGGGGGGAGCAGTACTTC. This translates into CASSIEDWGEQYF. The whole variable domain, filled in from reference TRBV19 and TRBJ2-7, reads DGGITQSPKYLFRKEGQNVTLSCEQNLNHDAMYWYRQDPGQGLRLIYYSQIVNDFQKGDIAEGYSVSREKKESFPLTVTSAQKNPTAFYLCASSIEDWGEQYFGPGTRLTVT.

This clonotype was picked up many times. This chain links TRBV5-1 with TRBJ2-3; D is unresolved. Trimming took off 0 bases at V and 0 bases at J, with 11 bases between the two ends. The CDR3 has 16 amino acids. Germline assignment: CDR1 SGHRS and CDR2 YFSETQ. The CDR3 loop is CASSLAGFVSTDTQYF. The CDR3 DNA follows: TGCGCCAGCAGCTTGGCTGGGTTTGTAAGCACAGATACGCAGTATTTT.

This clonotype was seen only a few times. The rearrangement uses TRBV5-1 and TRBJ1-1, with TRBD1 matching 7 bases. CDR1 and CDR2 from the germline V gene are SGHRS and YFSETQ. The CDR3 contains 16 residues. V lost 5 bases, J lost 0 bases, and 10 bases stayed unmatched. DNA for the CDR3: TGCGCCAGCAGACCCGACAGGGCTCCTATGAACACTGAAGCTTTCTTT. This gives the protein CASRPDRAPMNTEAFF.